The present TCR beta chain was sequenced within a study of blood T cell repertoires in COVID-19. At the level of the study: COVID-19 samples, acute and convalescent, were from the United States, Italy and Spain.

Per the original methods: Estimates of nucleated cell counts were drawn from the amplification of reference gene primers. Using immunoSEQ multiplex PCR, the repertoire was profiled, and TCRdb retains in-frame clones only, with some absent. V, J and clone size reflect that table, while D and trimming were determined from the DNA. This table holds a few hundred thousand clones, about 84% found once. This CDR3 is built from 15 residues. The V end lost 4 bases, the J end lost 0 bases, and 10 bases lay between the germline ends. CDR1 is SNHLY and CDR2 is FYNNEI in the germline V gene. The chain joins TRBV2 to TRBJ1-5; D is unclear. The sample taken for sequencing was peripheral blood. This TCR derives from an elderly man with acute or convalescent COVID-19. CDR3 region: CASSVVEDSNQPQHF. In DNA form, the CDR3 reads TGTGCCAGCAGTGTAGTGGAGGATAGCAATCAGCCCCAGCATTTT.